This T cell receptor beta chain was obtained from a study of post-analysis software for immune sequencing data. About the research overall: Recorded subtypes: relapsing-remitting, secondary progressive, progressive-relapsing; some patients unannotated. General study findings and limits: Patients had higher frequencies than controls of roughly 5 TRBV segments, including TRBV5-6, TRBV5-1 and TRBV20-1. There was significantly lower normalized Chao1 diversity in multiple sclerosis patients than in controls. Samples sharing a preparation batch grouped tightly together when assessed by F measure.

cDNA libraries for TCR beta contained unique molecular identifiers. TCRdb re-called the PCR reads through MiXCR, storing one row per CDR3 protein. The table lists about 460,000 distinct CDR3 sequences, roughly 45% of them singletons. The CDR3 totals 11 residues. Germline CDR1 DFQATT, CDR2 SNEGSKA (reference sequence). A remark on this clonotype: Its antigen remains unknown.

Sequencing was done on a sample of blood. This clonotype originated in a girl aged 10 to 17 with multiple sclerosis. The chain employs TRBV20-1 and TRBJ2-7, with D unclear. The J call may be in error: the DNA end matches TRBJ2-5 better. CDR3 amino acids: CSANLRETQYF. The CDR3 DNA reads TGCAGTGCAAACCTCAGGGAGACCCAGTACTTC.